The source of this T cell receptor beta chain is a study of blood T cell repertoires in COVID-19. Study summary: The United States, Italy and Spain provided the acute and convalescent COVID-19 samples.

Measured with immunoSEQ multiplex PCR; TCRdb has only the in-frame clones, and not every one. The repertoire holds a few hundred thousand clones, with approximately 89% as singletons. The V and J ends lost 10 bases and 5 bases, in that order; junction bases with no gene match: 14. In germline, CDR1 is SGHTA, CDR2 FQGTGA. The CDR3 consists of 15 residues. This TCR was sampled from a woman aged 45-60 years who had recovered from COVID-19. The rearrangement uses TRBV7-3 and TRBJ2-7, with 10 bases fitting TRBD2. Material for sequencing was peripheral blood. This chain's CDR3 is CAKTASGSKDHEQYF. CDR3 nucleotides: TGTGCCAAAACAGCTAGCGGGAGTAAGGACCACGAGCAGTACTTC.